What follows are 32 T cell receptor beta chains derived from one specimen sequenced in a study of blood T cell repertoires in COVID-19. The method was immunoSEQ multiplex PCR; TCRdb's version includes in-frame clones alone and lacks a portion of them. This sample has approximately 290,000 clones, with over 85% found just once. The material sequenced was peripheral blood. The receptors derive from a woman aged 25 to 39 with COVID-19, enrolled during active disease.

This clone showed up just once. The chain recombines TRBV6-1 with TRBJ1-2; no reliable D call. The CDR3 is 16 amino acids. Germline V gene sequence: CDR1 MNHNS, CDR2 SASEGT. The ends were cut back, 3 bases at V and 0 bases at J, with 14 bases in the middle. The CDR3 loop reads CASSEGRMTANYGYTF. In nucleotides, the CDR3 is TGTGCCAGCAGTGAGGGCCGAATGACGGCTAACTATGGCTACACCTTC.

Comments on this clone: Germline and junction disagree at one end, which may indicate a read error. This chain uses TRBV11-2 with TRBJ1-1; 7 nucleotides match TRBD1. The germline V gene has CDR1 SGHAT and CDR2 FQNNGV. The CDR3 runs 11 residues. The chain's CDR3 is CASSRAGTVGF. CDR3 nucleotides: TGTGCCAGCAGCCGAGCCGGGACAGTGGGGTTT.

This clone was detected only once. V gene TRBV5-6 combines with J gene TRBJ2-7; 11 bases are shared with TRBD2. Germline V gene data show CDR1 as SGHDT and CDR2 as YYEEEE. The J segment lost 0 bases and the V segment lost 1 base, leaving 3 bases of the junction unmatched. The CDR3 runs to 16 residues. CDR3 residues: CASSLSTSGDSYEQYF. The CDR3 DNA reads as TGTGCCAGCAGCTTGTCGACTAGCGGGGACTCCTACGAGCAGTACTTC. The full variable domain, completed using reference TRBV5-6 and TRBJ2-7, is DAGVTQSPTHLIKTRGQQVTLRCSPKSGHDTVSWYQQALGQGPQFIFQYYEEEERQRGNFPDRFSGHQFPNYSSELNVNALLLGDSALYLCASSLSTSGDSYEQYFGPGTRLTVT.

The chain carries TRBV6-5 and TRBJ1-2; 10 bases are shared with TRBD1. V was clipped by 2 bases and J by 6 bases; unmatched bases: 3. Germline CDR1 MNHEY, CDR2 SVGAGI. This CDR3 contains 14 residues. This CDR3 reads CASSYGTGVNGYTF. The CDR3 DNA sequence: TGTGCCAGCAGTTACGGGACAGGGGTCAATGGCTACACCTTC.

The J gene is TRBJ2-1, the V gene TRBV28, with 12 bases identical to TRBD2. Germline V gene lookup returns CDR1 MDHEN and CDR2 SYDVKM. The V segment lost 5 bases and the J segment 6 bases; nucleotides outside the gene matches: 5. The CDR3 covers 15 residues. The CDR3 region is CASSVGLAGPNEQFF. In nucleotides, the CDR3 is TGTGCCAGCAGTGTCGGACTAGCGGGGCCCAATGAGCAGTTCTTC. Full variable domain (outside the CDR3, taken from reference TRBV28 and TRBJ2-1): DVKVTQSSRYLVKRTGEKVFLECVQDMDHENMFWYRQDPGLGLRLIYFSYDVKMKEKGDIPEGYSVSREKKERFSLILESASTNQTSMYLCASSVGLAGPNEQFFGPGTRLTVL.

The chain links TRBV24-1 to TRBJ2-3; 11 bases line up with TRBD2. The CDR3 is 17 amino acids. Per the germline V gene, CDR1 is KGHDR and CDR2 is SFDVKD. V lost 1 base to trimming and J lost 0 bases; unmatched junction nucleotides: 2. CDR3 coding DNA: TGTGCCACCAGTGATTTTACTAGCGGGGGAAGCACAGATACGCAGTATTTT. Translating it yields CATSDFTSGGSTDTQYF.

To note about this clone: The sample has other DNA sequences that encode this CDR3 too. The chain combines TRBV5-4 with TRBJ1-2; no clear D gene. Germline CDR1 is SGHNT and CDR2 is YYREEE (reference sequence). The CDR3 consists of 13 residues. Trimming stripped 0 bases from V and 2 bases from J, with 5 bases between. This CDR3 is CASSLGQNYGYTF. The CDR3 region has the DNA TGTGCCAGCAGCTTGGGGCAGAACTATGGCTACACCTTC.

The rearrangement links TRBV4-1 to TRBJ2-3, with D perhaps matching TRBD1 (6 bases). Germline CDR1 reads MGHRA; CDR2 reads YSYEKL. The length of the CDR3 is 20 residues. V was trimmed by 3 bases and J by 0 bases, leaving 25 bases between them. CDR3 coding DNA: TGCGCCAGCAGCCACCACCCGGGACACGGACAAGGGAAAAGCACAGATACGCAGTATTTT. Translated: CASSHHPGHGQGKSTDTQYF.

The J gene is TRBJ2-5, the V gene TRBV6-6; TRBD1 agrees at 8 bases. Germline-derived CDR1 and CDR2 are MNHNY and SVGAGI (reference sequence). Trimming took 4 bases from V and 5 from J; bases not matched to a gene: 3. CDR3 length equals 13 residues. The CDR3 spells CASSLTGEETQYF. CDR3 nucleotide sequence: TGTGCCAGCAGTTTGACAGGGGAGGAGACCCAGTACTTC.

The chain links TRBV7-9 to TRBJ2-5; a possible D gene is TRBD2 (7 bases). Germline loops: CDR1 SEHNR, CDR2 FQNEAQ (reference sequence). V lost 5 bases and J 2 bases, leaving 21 bases between the germline ends. The CDR3 is 17 residues long. CDR3 in amino acids: CASSLLEGGGGQETQYF. CDR3 nucleotides: TGTGCCAGCAGCCTTCTGGAGGGCGGGGGCGGACAAGAGACCCAGTACTTC.

The chain joins TRBV7-6 to TRBJ1-4; D might be TRBD1 (5 bases). The V end lost 0 bases, the J end lost 10 bases, and 15 bases lay between the germline ends. CDR3 length: 15 amino acids. Germline V gene data show CDR1 as SGHVS and CDR2 as FNYEAQ. The CDR3 DNA reads TGTGCCAGCAGCTTAGCGTGGGGAGGGGAGGGAAAACTGTTTTTT. As protein: CASSLAWGGEGKLFF.

The rearrangement links TRBV11-3 to TRBJ2-1; 12 nucleotides line up with TRBD1. The V and J ends lost 3 bases and 10 bases, in that order; junction bases with no gene match: 4. The CDR3 extends over 14 amino acids. Looked up from germline, CDR1 is SGHNT and CDR2 is YENEEA. The CDR3 sequence is CASSFAGTGGEQFF. The CDR3, as DNA: TGTGCCAGCAGCTTTGCCGGGACAGGGGGCGAGCAGTTCTTC. The full variable domain, completed using reference TRBV11-3 and TRBJ2-1, is EAGVVQSPRYKIIEKKQPVAFWCNPISGHNTLYWYLQNLGQGPELLIRYENEEAVDDSQLPKDRFSAERLKGVDSTLKIQPAELGDSAVYLCASSFAGTGGEQFFGPGTRLTVL.

J is TRBJ2-7 and V is TRBV19, with 7 bases aligning to TRBD1. CDR3 size: 15 residues. Trimming removed 5 bases from V and 2 bases from J; junction bases left unmatched: 9. CDR1 is LNHDA and CDR2 is SQIVND in the germline V gene (reference sequence). The CDR3 bases are TGTGCCAGTAGTGCCTCAACGGGACAGCCCTACGAGCAGTACTTC. Encoded protein: CASSASTGQPYEQYF.

This clone was observed a handful of times. V gene TRBV5-4 combines with J gene TRBJ2-3, with 10 bases identical to TRBD2. The V segment lost 0 bases and the J segment 5 bases; nucleotides outside the gene matches: 3. This CDR3 has 15 residues. Germline V gene lookup returns CDR1 SGHNT and CDR2 YYREEE (reference sequence). The CDR3 sequence: CASSLGAGGRDTQYF. The CDR3 DNA sequence: TGTGCCAGCAGCTTGGGAGCGGGGGGGCGAGATACGCAGTATTTT.

This clone was detected only once. V usage is TRBV5-1 and J usage is TRBJ1-4; tentatively, D is TRBD1 (5 bases). Germline CDR1 is SGHRS and CDR2 is YFSETQ. CDR3 length: 16 amino acids. The germline V and J ends were trimmed by 5 bases and 4 bases, with 18 bases remaining between them. In DNA, the CDR3 is TGCGCCAGCAGTCTGGAAATTCAGGGCCTTAATGAAAAACTGTTTTTT. Translated, it gives CASSLEIQGLNEKLFF.

The CDR3, as DNA: TGTGCCAGCTCACGGACCCTAGCGGAGTACACCGGGGAGCTGTTTTTT. Amino acids: CASSRTLAEYTGELFF. The chain combines TRBV18 with TRBJ2-2, with TRBD2 matching over 7 bases. Germline assignment: CDR1 KGHSH and CDR2 LQKENI. Unmatched junction bases numbered 8, after V lost 4 bases and J lost 3 bases. The CDR3 is made up of 16 amino acids.

V usage is TRBV19 and J usage is TRBJ1-2; D is unclear. The germline V gene encodes CDR1 LNHDA and CDR2 SQIVND (reference sequence). V was shortened by 1 base and J by 3 bases, with 15 bases between the two germline ends. This CDR3 contains 16 residues. For the CDR3, the DNA is TGTGCCAGTAGTATAGCGCGGAACGGCAGAGACTATGGCTACACCTTC. Protein product: CASSIARNGRDYGYTF.

This chain connects TRBV4-2 to TRBJ2-5; 9 nucleotides align to TRBD2. Germline V gene data show CDR1 as LGHNA and CDR2 as YNFKEQ. V shed 4 bases and J 4 bases; nucleotides not matched to a gene: 25. This CDR3 contains 21 residues. In nucleotides, the CDR3 is TGTGCCAGCAGCCGCCTTACTCGCGGGGGGGTACAACCCCTACATGGAGAGACCCAGTACTTC. This translates into CASSRLTRGGVQPLHGETQYF.

The V and J genes are TRBV5-1 and TRBJ1-5; perhaps TRBD1 as D (6 bases). V was clipped by 0 bases and J by 7 bases, with 14 bases between them. Germline lookup yields CDR1 SGHRS and CDR2 YFSETQ. The CDR3 runs 15 residues. CDR3 nucleotide sequence: TGCGCCAGCAGCTTGGGGGACAACGCTGGGCAGCCCCAGCATTTT. Amino acid sequence: CASSLGDNAGQPQHF.

CDR3 residues: CASRLTGLGSPLHF. CDR3 coding DNA: TGTGCCAGCAGATTAACAGGGTTGGGGTCACCCCTCCACTTT. V usage is TRBV6-5 and J usage is TRBJ1-6; D may be TRBD1 (6 bases). This CDR3 contains 14 residues. V lost 6 bases and J 10 bases, leaving 16 bases between the germline ends. CDR1 and CDR2 (germline): MNHEY, SVGAGI.

This chain connects TRBV29-1 to TRBJ1-5; TRBD1 might be the D (5 bases). CDR3 length: 12 amino acids. The V gene lost 4 bases and the J gene lost 4 bases, with 8 bases spanning the gap. Germline CDR1 SQVTM, CDR2 ANQGSEA. CDR3: CSVVAGNQPQHF. The CDR3, as DNA: TGCAGCGTTGTGGCAGGGAATCAGCCCCAGCATTTT.

The chain employs TRBV24-1 and TRBJ1-3; D ambiguous. V was pared by 5 bases and J by 0 bases, with 10 bases between. The CDR3 is 15 amino acids. The germline V gene has CDR1 KGHDR and CDR2 SFDVKD. The CDR3 region is CATSASGHSGNTIYF. In DNA form, the CDR3 reads TGTGCCACCAGTGCTTCTGGGCACTCTGGAAACACCATATATTTT.

The CDR3 reads CASSQDTDRAGYTF. CDR3 coding DNA: TGCGCCAGCAGCCAAGATACCGACAGGGCTGGCTACACCTTC. The chain uses TRBV4-1 and TRBJ1-2; TRBD1 aligns across 7 bases. V lost 0 bases, J lost 7 bases, and 5 bases stayed unmatched. Germline lookup yields CDR1 MGHRA and CDR2 YSYEKL. The CDR3 has 14 amino acids.

The rearrangement joins TRBV19 to TRBJ1-3; weak D call: TRBD1 (5 bases). CDR3 length equals 15 residues. The V end lost 1 base, the J end lost 2 bases, and 9 bases lay between the germline ends. Germline V gives CDR1 LNHDA, CDR2 SQIVND (reference sequence). This CDR3 is CASSIGRRAGNTIYF. CDR3 sequence (DNA): TGTGCCAGTAGTATAGGGCGCAGGGCTGGAAACACCATATATTTT.

Worth noting for this clone: Within the sample, other DNA sequences also encode this same CDR3. This rearrangement joins TRBV5-1 to TRBJ1-1; 9 bases agree with TRBD1. CDR1 SGHRS and CDR2 YFSETQ come from the germline V gene. V lost 4 bases, J lost 2 bases, and 3 bases stayed unmatched. This CDR3 has 14 amino acids. The CDR3 DNA follows: TGCGCCAGCAGCCCACAGGGGGCCAACACTGAAGCTTTCTTT. Residues: CASSPQGANTEAFF. The complete variable domain, with remaining parts taken from reference TRBV5-1 and TRBJ1-1, reads KAGVTQTPRYLIKTRGQQVTLSCSPISGHRSVSWYQQTPGQGLQFLFEYFSETQRNKGNFPGRFSGRQFSNSRSEMNVSTLELGDSALYLCASSPQGANTEAFFGQGTRLTVV.

This clone has just one count. The chain carries TRBV9 and TRBJ2-7; 11 positions match TRBD2. Germline V lookup: CDR1 SGDLS, CDR2 YYNGEE. With 0 bases clipped from V and 7 bases from J, the junction kept 6 bases outside the gene matches. This CDR3 is 15 amino acids long. The CDR3 protein is CASSVGSGGVEEQYF. The CDR3, as DNA: TGTGCCAGCAGCGTAGGTAGCGGGGGGGTTGAAGAGCAGTACTTC.

V usage is TRBV19 and J usage is TRBJ1-2; D might be TRBD1 (5 bases). This CDR3 is built from 14 residues. Germline CDR1 reads LNHDA; CDR2 reads SQIVND (reference sequence). V lost 2 bases to trimming and J lost 4 bases, with 11 bases between them. CDR3 sequence reads: CASSIQGSSYGYTF. CDR3 sequence (DNA): TGTGCCAGTAGTATACAGGGCAGCTCCTATGGCTACACCTTC.

This clone appeared a single time. V usage is TRBV4-1 and J usage is TRBJ1-2; TRBD1 agrees at 8 bases. V lost 2 bases and J lost 7; bases outside the gene matches: 6. CDR1 is MGHRA and CDR2 is YSYEKL in the germline V gene. There are 14 residues in the CDR3. The CDR3 loop reads CASSQLQGTGGYTF. CDR3 bases: TGCGCCAGCAGCCAACTACAGGGGACAGGTGGCTACACCTTC.

This sequence joins TRBV5-1 and TRBJ2-7, with 10 bases matching TRBD2. The CDR3 extends over 16 amino acids. Germline CDR1 reads SGHRS; CDR2 reads YFSETQ. J gave up 2 bases and V 2 bases, and 7 bases lay outside the gene matches. The CDR3 DNA follows: TGCGCCAGCAGCTTCTTAGCGGGGGGCAAGGCCTACGAGCAGTACTTC. As protein: CASSFLAGGKAYEQYF. Filled out from reference TRBV5-1 and TRBJ2-7, the complete variable domain reads KAGVTQTPRYLIKTRGQQVTLSCSPISGHRSVSWYQQTPGQGLQFLFEYFSETQRNKGNFPGRFSGRQFSNSRSEMNVSTLELGDSALYLCASSFLAGGKAYEQYFGPGTRLTVT.

The chain employs TRBV5-1 and TRBJ1-1; TRBD1 might be the D (6 bases). CDR1 and CDR2 from the germline V gene are SGHRS and YFSETQ. V lost 4 bases and J lost 1, with 17 bases in between. The CDR3 extends over 16 amino acids. The CDR3 loop is CASSHNLLGQNTEAFF. As DNA, the CDR3 is TGCGCCAGCAGCCATAATCTGTTGGGACAGAACACTGAAGCTTTCTTT. The full variable domain, completed using reference TRBV5-1 and TRBJ1-1, is KAGVTQTPRYLIKTRGQQVTLSCSPISGHRSVSWYQQTPGQGLQFLFEYFSETQRNKGNFPGRFSGRQFSNSRSEMNVSTLELGDSALYLCASSHNLLGQNTEAFFGQGTRLTVV.

The chain has TRBV2 and TRBJ2-7, with D perhaps matching TRBD2 (5 bases). CDR1 and CDR2 from the germline V gene are SNHLY and FYNNEI. Trimming cost V 2 bases and J 5 bases, with 13 bases left between them. This CDR3 is built from 14 residues. CDR3 loop: CASSEFPGSHEQYF. As DNA, the CDR3 is TGTGCCAGCAGTGAATTTCCGGGGTCCCACGAGCAGTACTTC.

The chain has TRBV7-9 and TRBJ1-3, with TRBD1 as a possible D gene (6 bases). The CDR3 is 14 residues long. V shed 2 bases and J shed 2 bases, with 7 bases lying between them. Germline CDR1 reads SEHNR; CDR2 reads FQNEAQ (reference sequence). The chain's CDR3 is CASSLTGPGNTIYF. The DNA of the CDR3 is TGTGCCAGCAGCTTAACAGGGCCTGGAAACACCATATATTTT. The full variable domain, in which reference TRBV7-9 and TRBJ1-3 provide the parts outside the CDR3, is DTGVSQNPRHKITKRGQNVTFRCDPISEHNRLYWYRQTLGQGPEFLTYFQNEAQLEKSRLLSDRFSAERPKGSFSTLEIQRTEQGDSAMYLCASSLTGPGNTIYFGEGSWLTVV.